This is a list of T cell receptor beta chains from one sample in a study of blood T cell repertoires in COVID-19. The method was immunoSEQ multiplex PCR; TCRdb's version includes in-frame clones alone and lacks a portion of them. The table records under 95,000 clones, more than 65% of them present only once. Sequencing was performed on peripheral blood. Every receptor here comes from a man aged 65 to 85 with acute or convalescent COVID-19. CDR3s include the opening cysteine and the closing phenylalanine or tryptophan. A D gene is named only where the DNA matches it firmly. Clone size is shown for a subset of rows, as once, few, many or a class of expanded clone.

TRBJ1-2,TRBV12-3/TRBV12-4,NA,NA,TGTGCCAGCAGTTTTTGGCAGGACTATGGCTACACCTTC,CASSFWQDYGYTF
TRBJ1-3,TRBV4-1,NA,NA,TGCGCCAGCAGCCAAGTATCAAGCGCTGGAAACACCATATATTTT,CASSQVSSAGNTIYF
TRBJ2-7,TRBV5-1,NA,NA,TGCGCCAGCAGCCCCACAGGGAGAGACGAGCAGTACTTC,CASSPTGRDEQYF
TRBJ1-4,TRBV5-6,NA,NA,TGTGCCAGCAGCATAACAGGGTTTAATGAAAAACTGTTTTTT,CASSITGFNEKLFF
TRBJ2-3,TRBV12-5,TRBD2,NA,TGTGCTAGTGGCCCAAGCGGGGGGGCCGCGGATACGCAGTATTTT,CASGPSGGAADTQYF
TRBJ2-4,TRBV3-1/TRBV3-2,TRBD1,NA,TGTGCCAGCAGTCCAGGGGGAAACATTCAGTACTTC,CASSPGGNIQYF
TRBJ2-7,TRBV3-1/TRBV3-2,TRBD1,once,TGTGCCAGCAGCCCGGCCGGGACAGGGACCTACGAGCAGTACTTC,CASSPAGTGTYEQYF
TRBJ2-3,TRBV28,NA,NA,TGTGCCAGCAGTTCTTCAGGAGGGCAGGGAATAACAGATACGCAGTATTTT,CASSSSGGQGITDTQYF
TRBJ1-2,TRBV3-1/TRBV3-2,NA,NA,TGTGCCAGCAGCCAAGCGGAGCGTGGCTACACCTTC,CASSQAERGYTF
TRBJ2-3,TRBV10-1,NA,NA,TGCGCCAGCAGTGAGTTTTACACAGATACGCAGTATTTT,CASSEFYTDTQYF
TRBJ1-1,TRBV3-1/TRBV3-2,NA,NA,TGTGCCAGCAGCCAAGATCATGGCAGGGCGGCTTTCTTT,CASSQDHGRAAFF
TRBJ1-4,TRBV7-6,TRBD1,NA,TGTGCCAGCAGCTTATATACACAGGGGACCCCATCAACTAATGAAAAACTGTTTTTT,CASSLYTQGTPSTNEKLFF
TRBJ2-2,TRBV19,TRBD1,once,TGTGCCAGTAGTATAGGAGGGGGCGCGAACACCGGGGAGCTGTTTTTT,CASSIGGGANTGELFF
TRBJ1-2,TRBV28,TRBD1,NA,TGTGCCAGCAGCCCGGACAGGGTCTATGGCTACACCTTC,CASSPDRVYGYTF
TRBJ1-1,TRBV10-3,NA,NA,TGTGCCATCAGTGAGTCGAACGGGTGGAACACTGAAGCTTTCTTT,CAISESNGWNTEAFF
TRBJ1-2,TRBV10-2,NA,NA,TGCGCCAGCAGTGAGAGCGGCTCGAGGGGCTACACCTTC,CASSESGSRGYTF
TRBJ1-2,TRBV27,NA,NA,TGTGCCAGCAGTAAACAGGAAACAAGGGGCTACACCTTC,CASSKQETRGYTF
TRBJ1-6,TRBV3-1/TRBV3-2,TRBD1,NA,TGTGCCAGCAGCCAAGACTCAGGACAGGGCAGAAATTCACCCCTCCACTTT,CASSQDSGQGRNSPLHF
TRBJ2-1,TRBV6-5,NA,NA,TGTGCCAGCAGTTCCGGGTGGCGGGGCATGAATGAGCAGTTCTTC,CASSSGWRGMNEQFF
TRBJ1-1,TRBV10-3,TRBD1,once,TGTGCCATCAGGAAACACGAGGGGACAGGTGGCACTGAAGCTTTCTTT,CAIRKHEGTGGTEAFF
TRBJ2-1,TRBV6-5,TRBD1,NA,TGTGCCAGCCTTACTTGGACAGGGCTTTTCCATGAGCAGTTCTTC,CASLTWTGLFHEQFF
TRBJ1-3,TRBV2,NA,NA,TGTGCCAGCAGTTCGGGTTTCAGAGACACCATATATTTT,CASSSGFRDTIYF